This record looks at one T cell receptor beta chain sequence and its context. Which antigen it targets is not known. Base qualities were left out, and no much larger clone turns up one base away. This sample is part of a study of cytomegalovirus exposure and HLA in healthy donors (dated by TCRdb to about 2017). Concerning the study at large: A later analysis indicated that the 120 validation repertoires were generated on the platform also employed for the 700 or so repertoires of the first cohort. The study aimed to test whether signatures of past pathogen exposure could be identified by cataloging public T cell receptors. A separate validation cohort of roughly 130 different subjects was used in addition to the roughly 700-subject first cohort. To predict cytomegalovirus infection status, the study brought together high-throughput TCR immunosequencing, statistical association of individual TCRs with disease status, and machine learning. The paper as a whole reports these results and caveats: A total of 150 or so TCR beta chains were listed by the study as associated with cytomegalovirus. The authors suggested that the approach could potentially be generalized to other disease states and immunological phenotypes. A later analysis found that TCRs clustered in the first cohort also tended to co-occur in the roughly 120 validation repertoires, with approximately 95% of cluster scores above 0. A few of the identified cytomegalovirus-associated TCR beta chains were confirmed in vitro to be specific for cytomegalovirus antigens. In both the original and validation cohorts, the classifier was reported to diagnose cytomegalovirus status with high specificity and sensitivity. A later analysis lacked HLA typing for the validation cohort, so it scored co-occurrence in that cohort across all 120 or so repertoires. Most TCR sequences were seen in very few donors, while some public TCRs were found in many individuals.

The library was produced with the immunoSEQ multiplex PCR assay. In the paper's pipeline: A statistical classification framework was built for diagnosing cytomegalovirus status from the catalog of TCR beta chain sequences. TCRdb retrieved this table from immuneACCESS and kept in-frame rearrangements only. Not all clones are present; in checked studies, unresolved V genes account for under half, and no reason is known for the remainder. From that table come the V and J calls and clone size; the DNA was used to work out D and trimming. Within this sample are about 110,000 clones, with around 85% of them counted one time only. The ten largest make up about 2.9% of the sample. CDR1 and CDR2, looked up from the germline V gene (reference sequence), are SEHNR and FQNEAQ. V is trimmed back by 5 bases and J by 2 bases, and the junction contains 11 bases that no gene match accounts for. The cysteine opens and the phenylalanine closes a CDR3 of 17 amino acids. Only the CDR3 portion is preserved as DNA: 51 bases, with reading frame beginning at the first base.

The donors were included in the validation cohort of some 110 subjects, a group kept apart from the approximately 670-subject first cohort. Input material: PBMCs. The chain links TRBV7-9 with TRBJ2-3, with 9 middle bases fitting TRBD2. The clonotype comes from a woman aged 18-35 years in good health and CMV-seronegative. The CDR3 protein is CASSDEGTSRSTDTQYF. In nucleotides, the sequence is TGTGCCAGCAGCGACGAAGGGACTAGCCGTTCCACAGATACGCAGTATTTT.